The source of this T cell receptor (beta chain) is a study of vaccination effects on CD4 cells after COVID-19. Isolating CD4+ T cells followed about 11 days of culture. The CDR3 covers 12 residues. Germline loops: CDR1 SGHRS, CDR2 YFSETQ. The ends lost 6 bases at V and 7 bases at J; junction bases unmatched: 4. Regarding the study as a whole: After vaccination of healthy people, only 1 of 255 vaccine-induced clones cross-reacted with common cold coronaviruses.

For this clone: The antigen is unknown.

This table comes from immunoSEQ multiplex PCR, and its TCRdb copy is limited to in-frame clones, with some not included. This table holds 50,000 to 60,000 clones, around 80% found once. This specimen was CD4+ T cells from PBMCs cultured without peptide, taken before COVID-19 vaccination. The genes are TRBV5-1 and TRBJ2-1; 7 nucleotides align to TRBD1. The source of this sequence is a human donor who received a COVID-19 vaccine. The CDR3 protein is CASNNRGNEQFF. DNA for the CDR3: TGCGCCAGCAATAACAGGGGTAATGAGCAGTTCTTC.